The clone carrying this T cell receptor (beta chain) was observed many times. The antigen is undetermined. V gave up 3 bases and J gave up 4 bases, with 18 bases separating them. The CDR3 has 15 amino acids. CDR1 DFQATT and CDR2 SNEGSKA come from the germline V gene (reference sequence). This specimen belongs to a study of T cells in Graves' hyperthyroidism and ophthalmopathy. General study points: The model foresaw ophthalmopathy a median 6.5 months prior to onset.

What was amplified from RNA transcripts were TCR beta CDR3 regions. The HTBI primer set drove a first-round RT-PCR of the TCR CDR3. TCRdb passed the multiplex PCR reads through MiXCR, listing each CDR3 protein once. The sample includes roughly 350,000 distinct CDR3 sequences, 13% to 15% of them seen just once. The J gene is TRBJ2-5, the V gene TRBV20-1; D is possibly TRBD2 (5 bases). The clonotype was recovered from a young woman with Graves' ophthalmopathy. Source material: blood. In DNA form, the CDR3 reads TGCAGTGCTAGTGGGCTCACACCGGAGGCAGAGACCCAGTACTTC. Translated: CSASGLTPEAETQYF.